Following are 10 T cell receptor beta chains from one sample sequenced in a study of glioma-infiltrating T cells. TCR alpha and beta CDR3 regions were amplified from RNA using iRepertoire nested multiplex PCR. One entry per CDR3 protein results from TCRdb running MiXCR on the multiplex PCR reads. The data contain some 190,000 distinct CDR3 sequences, 32% of them singletons. The specimen was glioma tissue, nonneoplastic brain tissue, or PBMCs (not recorded which). Every receptor here comes from a human donor with low-grade glioma or glioblastoma, undergoing nonglioma brain surgery, or in good health (not recorded which).

In this sample, this clonotype turned up a few times. The V and J genes are TRBV4-1 and TRBJ2-1; the D gene is possibly TRBD1 (5 bases). This CDR3 comprises 16 residues. V shed 0 bases and J shed 6 bases, with 15 bases lying between them. Looked up from germline, CDR1 is MGHRA and CDR2 is YSYEKL. Written as DNA, the CDR3 is TGCGCCAGCAGCCAAGAGGGGCGGTTTGAGGTCAATGAGCAGTTCTTC. Its translation: CASSQEGRFEVNEQFF.

This clonotype was detected many times. The chain joins TRBV27 to TRBJ2-5, with 9 bases that match TRBD1. The trim removed 6 bases at V and 0 bases at J, leaving 8 bases unmatched. CDR1 and CDR2 (germline): MNHEY, SMNVEV (reference sequence). CDR3 length equals 16 residues. Here the CDR3 reads CASSRGTGSYQETQYF. The CDR3 DNA reads TGTGCCAGCAGCCGAGGGACAGGGTCATACCAAGAGACCCAGTACTTC.

This clonotype was counted many times. The chain links TRBV4-3 to TRBJ2-3; D is uncertain. CDR1 is LGHNA, CDR2 YSLEER, per germline. The CDR3 is 15 residues long. Deletions cut 0 bases from V and 6 bases from J, with 13 bases between. The CDR3 is CASSQDRNSRDTQYF. CDR3 coding DNA: TGCGCCAGCAGCCAAGATAGGAACAGTAGGGATACGCAGTATTTT.

The chain employs TRBV12-3 or TRBV12-4 and TRBJ2-6; D not resolved. The CDR3 is 14 amino acids. The V end was cut by 9 bases, the J end by 0 bases, with 9 bases between. The CDR3 is CARRDNSGANVLTF. Here the CDR3 DNA reads TGTGCCAGAAGAGACAACTCTGGGGCCAACGTCCTGACTTTC.

On this clonotype itself: This may be a read error, as it is one base from a much larger clone. V gene TRBV6-2 or TRBV6-3 combines with J gene TRBJ2-5; 7 bases match TRBD1. Germline assignment: CDR1 MNHEY and CDR2 SVGEGT. There are 14 residues in the CDR3. CDR3 amino acids: CASSSTGFPETRYF. The CDR3 region has the DNA TGTGCCAGCAGTTCGACAGGGTTCCCAGAGACCCGGTACTTC.

This clonotype was picked up many times. The DNA for the CDR3 is TGTGCCAGCAGCTTAGGGAGCGGGAGTCCGGGAAATACGCAGTATTTT. This translates into CASSLGSGSPGNTQYF. The chain has TRBV7-2 and TRBJ2-3; 8 nucleotides line up with TRBD2. Trimming at V came to 1 base and at J to 7 bases, leaving 10 bases not matched to a gene. The CDR3 runs 16 residues. CDR1 SGHTA and CDR2 FQGNSA come from the germline V gene. The full variable domain, rest sourced from reference TRBV7-2 and TRBJ2-3, is GAGVSQSPSNKVTEKGKDVELRCDPISGHTALYWYRQSLGQGLEFLIYFQGNSAPDKSGLPSDRFSAERTGGSVSTLTIQRTQQEDSAVYLCASSLGSGSPGNTQYFGPGTRLTVL.

As to this clonotype: A much bigger clone sits one base away, suggesting this may be a read error. The chain uses TRBV6-6 and TRBJ2-6; weak D call: TRBD1 (6 bases). Per germline, CDR1 MNHNY and CDR2 SVGAGI (reference sequence). This CDR3 has 14 residues. The DNA of the CDR3 is TGTGCCAGCAGCCGGGACACTGGGGCCAACGTCCTGCCTTTC. Translated: CASSRDTGANVLPF.

The CDR3 spells CASSLESQGHEQYF. The CDR3 DNA follows: TGTGCCAGCAGCTTGGAGAGTCAGGGCCACGAGCAGTACTTC. V gene TRBV11-2 combines with J gene TRBJ2-7, with D perhaps matching TRBD1 (5 bases). V dropped 3 bases and J dropped 5 bases, with 14 bases sitting between them. Germline CDR1 SGHAT, CDR2 FQNNGV. The CDR3 runs 14 residues.

The V call is TRBV7-2, the J call TRBJ2-7; 10 bases are a match to TRBD1. This CDR3 spans 18 amino acids. Germline loops: CDR1 SGHTA, CDR2 FQGNSA. After removal of 3 bases from V and 0 bases from J, the junction contained 11 bases not matched to a gene. The CDR3 is CASSLGRTGGFPSYEQYF. The DNA for the CDR3 is TGTGCCAGCAGCTTGGGCAGGACAGGGGGTTTCCCCTCCTACGAGCAGTACTTC.

This clonotype has only a few counts. The chain recombines TRBV19 with TRBJ2-1; no definite D call. Between the trimmed V and J ends, which lost 7 bases and 2 bases, there was a span of 9 bases. The CDR3 totals 13 residues. Germline CDR1 is LNHDA and CDR2 is SQIVND (reference sequence). CDR3 residues: CASMGFPYNEQFF. Here the CDR3 DNA reads TGTGCCAGTATGGGGTTCCCCTACAATGAGCAGTTCTTC.